The 8 T cell receptor beta chains below all came from one sample that was sequenced in a study of tumor-infiltrating lymphocytes in primary liver carcinoma (dated by TCRdb to the late 2010s). Without any cell sorting, total RNA and DNA were extracted together from roughly 21-30 mg of bulk tissue using the AllPrep DNA/RNA mini kit. The instrument given in TCRdb is Illumina HiSeq 2500. Using a constant-region primer and ProtoScript II reverse transcriptase, TCRbeta-specific cDNA was reverse-transcribed from around 500 ng total RNA. The TCRbeta libraries were prepared through three rounds of nested multiplex PCR following a slightly modified ARM-PCR procedure. The first two PCR rounds used multiplex TRBV1-TRBV30 forward primers with a Cbeta reverse primer, each for approximately 11 cycles. The raw public reads went through TCRdb reprocessing: fastp at Q25, MiXCR clone calling, in-frame beta chains kept. Rows with one shared CDR3 protein collapse into an entry with the most common genes and DNA. The sample records about 97,000 distinct CDR3 sequences, around 73% of which are singletons. Around 12% of the sample belongs to the ten largest clones.

The sample consisted of liver tumor tissue from sampling region 2. Sample cell subset or site, as interpreted from the label and publication: tumor region T2, inferior pole. These receptor sequences come from a woman aged 55 to 70 with primary liver carcinoma and hepatitis B virus infection.

This clonotype was observed many times. The V and J genes are TRBV12-3 or TRBV12-4 and TRBJ2-3, with 13 bases that match TRBD2. The CDR3 is 20 amino acids. The V and J ends lost 6 bases and 0 bases, in that order; junction bases with no gene match: 15. The CDR3 bases are TGTGCCAGCAGCCCGAACAATTACGGGACTAGCGGGACTAGCACAGATACGCAGTATTTT. It codes for CASSPNNYGTSGTSTDTQYF.

As regards this clonotype: A much larger clone is a single base away; this may be a read error. The genes are TRBV5-1 and TRBJ2-7; weak D call: TRBD2 (6 bases). Between the trimmed V and J ends, which lost 6 bases and 8 bases, there was a span of 18 bases. CDR1 and CDR2 (germline): SGHRS, YFSETQ. The CDR3 sequence is 13 residues long. For the CDR3, the DNA is TGCGCCAGCACTTCCGCCACGGGAGACAAGCAGTACTTC. It is translated as CASTSATGDKQYF.

As for this clonotype: The CDR3 end shows no conserved phenylalanine or tryptophan, and so a read error is likely. This sequence joins TRBV11-3 and TRBJ2-1; D unresolved. Germline CDR1 is SGHNT and CDR2 is YENEEA. Trimming removed 6 bases at V and 4 bases at J, with 10 bases between. CDR3 size: 13 residues. Here the CDR3 DNA reads TGTGCCAGCAGTGCCGGCGGTTACAATGAGCAGTTCTCC. It is translated as CASSAGGYNEQFS.

This chain uses TRBV2 with TRBJ1-1; 7 bases agree with TRBD1. CDR1 and CDR2 from the germline V gene are SNHLY and FYNNEI. The ends lost 5 bases at V and 4 bases at J; junction bases unmatched: 4. This CDR3 comprises 13 residues. The CDR3 coding sequence is TGTGCCAGCAGTTCGACAGGGTCCACTGAAGCTTTCTTT. Protein sequence: CASSSTGSTEAFF.

The rearrangement joins TRBV12-3 or TRBV12-4 to TRBJ1-2; 8 positions agree with TRBD1. The CDR3 extends over 14 amino acids. Losses at the gene ends were 0 bases for V and 13 bases for J; bases not matched to a gene: 10. CDR3 in amino acids: CASSLAGQDYGRTF. The DNA for the CDR3 is TGTGCCAGCAGTTTAGCGGGACAGGACTATGGCCGCACCTTC.

On this clonotype: The junction differs from germline at one of its ends, possibly a read error. The chain has TRBV29-1 and TRBJ1-2; the D gene is possibly TRBD1 (5 bases). The CDR3 contains 12 residues. Germline CDR1 is SQVTM and CDR2 is ANQGSEA. The CDR3 region has the DNA TGCAGCGCTGTCGGGACTAACTATGGCCACACCTTC. This encodes CSAVGTNYGHTF.

This chain joins TRBV6-5 and TRBJ2-2, with 8 bases that match TRBD2. V dropped 5 bases and J dropped 1; count of bases not matched to a gene: 6. The CDR3 contains 16 residues. The germline gives CDR1 MNHEY, CDR2 SVGAGI. The CDR3 is CASSPGLAQNTGELFF. CDR3 nucleotide sequence: TGTGCCAGCAGTCCAGGACTAGCACAGAACACCGGGGAGCTGTTTTTT.

This clonotype occurred once. At one boundary the junction diverges from the germline segment, which might be a read error. The DNA of the CDR3 is TGCAGCTCCAAGAGGCCCGACATGGGTGAGACCCATTACTTC. Translation gives CSSKRPDMGETHYF. The chain has TRBV29-1 and TRBJ2-5; no clear D gene. Per the germline V gene, CDR1 is SQVTM and CDR2 is ANQGSEA. The CDR3 spans 14 residues.